This passage covers 12 T cell receptor beta chains from one sample sequenced in a study of shared T cell receptors in the human thymus. Sequencing used immunoSEQ multiplex PCR; TCRdb keeps in-frame clones, though not all of them. The sample has more than 550,000 clones, approximately 83% seen once. These same data were also listed under a study on human thymus T cells.

The sample taken for sequencing was thymocytes. These receptors were taken from a girl under two years old with a congenital heart defect.

The gene calls are TRBV4-1 and TRBJ2-3, with 7 nucleotides matching TRBD1. Trimming at V came to 3 bases and at J to 3 bases, leaving 6 bases not matched to a gene. Per the germline V gene, CDR1 is MGHRA and CDR2 is YSYEKL. The CDR3 runs to 15 residues. The CDR3 is CASSHTSTGTDTQYF. The DNA for the CDR3 is TGCGCCAGCAGCCACACTTCGACAGGGACAGATACGCAGTATTTT.

The chain combines TRBV25-1 with TRBJ1-2; D ambiguous. Germline-derived CDR1 and CDR2 are MGHDK and SYGVNS. The ends were cut back, 7 bases at V and 3 bases at J, with 6 bases in the middle. This CDR3 comprises 11 residues. The CDR3 is CASMADYGYTF. Here the CDR3 DNA reads TGTGCCAGCATGGCAGACTATGGCTACACCTTC.

This chain uses TRBV7-2 with TRBJ2-1; unclear D gene. Per germline, CDR1 SGHTA and CDR2 FQGNSA. The CDR3 runs 15 residues. V lost 1 base, J lost 7 bases, and 14 bases lay in between. CDR3: CASSLGAGPTNEQFF. Here the CDR3 DNA reads TGTGCCAGCAGCTTAGGTGCTGGGCCAACTAATGAGCAGTTCTTC. Combining the CDR3 with reference TRBV7-2 and TRBJ2-1 gives the whole variable domain GAGVSQSPSNKVTEKGKDVELRCDPISGHTALYWYRQSLGQGLEFLIYFQGNSAPDKSGLPSDRFSAERTGGSVSTLTIQRTQQEDSAVYLCASSLGAGPTNEQFFGPGTRLTVL.

This chain uses TRBV28 with TRBJ2-7, with D uncertain. Germline CDR1 and CDR2: MDHEN and SYDVKM. The V and J ends lost 5 bases and 6 bases respectively, with 14 bases between them. CDR3 length: 13 amino acids. CDR3: CASSSVSTGEQYF. The CDR3 coding sequence is TGTGCCAGCAGTAGTGTATCAACCGGCGAGCAGTACTTC.

This clone is a singleton in its sample. CDR3 protein: CAWSVRGGNYGYTF. CDR3 coding DNA: TGTGCCTGGAGTGTACGCGGGGGCAACTATGGCTACACCTTC. This sequence joins TRBV30 and TRBJ1-2, with D possibly being TRBD1 (6 bases). The CDR3 is made up of 14 amino acids. Germline V gene lookup returns CDR1 GTSNPN and CDR2 SVGIG (reference sequence). V lost 0 bases, J lost 2 bases, and 10 bases lay in between.

The gene calls are TRBV5-6 and TRBJ1-2; 7 bases agree with TRBD1. Trimming cost V 0 bases and J 7 bases; bases outside gene matches: 12. The CDR3 is 16 amino acids. Germline CDR1 is SGHDT and CDR2 is YYEEEE. CDR3 in amino acids: CASSLAPETGCSGYTF. In DNA, the CDR3 is TGTGCCAGCAGCTTGGCGCCGGAGACAGGGTGTAGTGGCTACACCTTC.

This chain joins TRBV11-2 and TRBJ1-6, with 12 positions matching TRBD1. V lost 3 bases, J lost 6 bases, and 12 bases stayed unmatched. Per the germline V gene, CDR1 is SGHAT and CDR2 is FQNNGV. This CDR3 is 19 amino acids long. Written as DNA, the CDR3 is TGTGCCAGCAGCTTTGGGGACAGGGGGCCCACTCTCCTTAATTCACCCCTCCACTTT. This gives the protein CASSFGDRGPTLLNSPLHF.

Remarks on this clone: The junction differs from germline at one of its ends, possibly a read error. This chain joins TRBV4-3 and TRBJ2-7; 9 bases are a match to TRBD1. Per the germline V gene, CDR1 is LGHNA and CDR2 is YSLEER. The CDR3 has 16 residues. CDR3 sequence reads: CASSPIPGQGYYEQSF. In DNA, the CDR3 is TGCGCCAGCAGCCCAATCCCGGGACAGGGATACTACGAGCAGTCCTTC.

The chain is built from TRBV5-5 and TRBJ1-1; 7 nucleotides line up with TRBD1. The CDR3 has 19 residues. V shed 2 bases and J 1 base; nucleotides not matched to a gene: 17. Germline-derived CDR1 and CDR2 are SGHKS and YYEKEE (reference sequence). The CDR3 loop reads CASSLAPPTGQASNTEAFF. The CDR3 DNA sequence: TGTGCCAGCAGCTTAGCCCCACCAACTGGACAGGCATCGAACACTGAAGCTTTCTTT.

The chain links TRBV15 to TRBJ1-4, with D tentatively TRBD1 (6 bases). Deletions cut 6 bases from V and 8 bases from J, with 19 bases between. This CDR3 is 15 amino acids long. The germline gives CDR1 LNHNV, CDR2 YYDKDF (reference sequence). The CDR3 is CATSPAGQGNEKLFF. The DNA for the CDR3 is TGTGCCACCAGTCCTGCCGGGCAGGGGAACGAAAAACTGTTTTTT.

This chain connects TRBV9 to TRBJ1-1, with TRBD1 matching over 7 bases. The CDR3 runs 17 residues. The V gene end was trimmed by 3 bases and the J gene end by 4 bases; junction bases not matched to a gene: 15. From germline, CDR1 is SGDLS and CDR2 YYNGEE. The CDR3 spells CASSGLYSRDSATEAFF. The DNA of the CDR3 is TGTGCCAGCAGCGGGTTATACAGCCGGGACAGTGCCACTGAAGCTTTCTTT.

This chain connects TRBV28 to TRBJ1-6; TRBD1 agrees at 7 bases. CDR1 and CDR2 (germline): MDHEN, SYDVKM. Germline trimming cut 6 bases from V and 4 bases from J; bases unmatched to any gene: 15. There are 18 residues in the CDR3. The chain's CDR3 is CASSDWTGSTQYNSPLHF. The CDR3 DNA sequence: TGTGCCAGCAGCGACTGGACAGGATCGACTCAATATAATTCACCCCTCCACTTT.